This TCR beta chain was sequenced during a study of T cells in Graves' hyperthyroidism and ophthalmopathy. Study as a whole: Specimen type is peripheral blood, collected at initial diagnosis prior to any treatment.

A few counts support this clonotype. Criteria for exclusion of patients were uncontrolled infection, other autoimmune disease, pregnancy or lactation. PBMCs were collected from an approximately 9.2 ml volume of fresh peripheral blood. The TCR beta CDR3 regions underwent amplification using RNA transcripts as the source. The HTBI primer set drove a first-round RT-PCR of the TCR CDR3. In TCRdb, the multiplex PCR reads were re-called with MiXCR into one record per CDR3 protein. The table shows over 500,000 distinct CDR3 sequences, with roughly a sixth occurring only once. Germline V lookup: CDR1 DFQATT, CDR2 SNEGSKA (reference sequence). Trimming shortened V by 0 bases and J by 2 bases, and 8 bases separated the two germline ends. This CDR3 spans 13 amino acids.

The sequencing input was blood. This receptor was obtained from a woman aged 25 to 39 with Graves' ophthalmopathy. The V gene is TRBV20-1, the J gene TRBJ2-7; D is unclear. The CDR3 is CSARDKRPYEQYF. CDR3 DNA sequence: TGCAGTGCTAGAGATAAGAGGCCCTACGAGCAGTACTTC.